This TCR beta chain appears in the sequencing data of a study of blood T cell repertoires in COVID-19. The germline V gene encodes CDR1 MDHEN and CDR2 SYDVKM. V lost 7 bases, J lost 4 bases, and 10 bases lay in between. The CDR3 sequence is 13 residues long. This table comes from immunoSEQ multiplex PCR, and its TCRdb copy is limited to in-frame clones, with some not included. The table has under 75,000 clones, roughly 91% seen once. The TCR comes from a woman in her late teens or twenties with acute or convalescent COVID-19. The sample consisted of peripheral blood. The V gene is TRBV28, the J gene TRBJ1-4; D unresolved. The CDR3 loop is CASMAGDNEKLFF. The DNA of the CDR3 is TGTGCCAGCATGGCAGGCGATAATGAAAAACTGTTTTTT.